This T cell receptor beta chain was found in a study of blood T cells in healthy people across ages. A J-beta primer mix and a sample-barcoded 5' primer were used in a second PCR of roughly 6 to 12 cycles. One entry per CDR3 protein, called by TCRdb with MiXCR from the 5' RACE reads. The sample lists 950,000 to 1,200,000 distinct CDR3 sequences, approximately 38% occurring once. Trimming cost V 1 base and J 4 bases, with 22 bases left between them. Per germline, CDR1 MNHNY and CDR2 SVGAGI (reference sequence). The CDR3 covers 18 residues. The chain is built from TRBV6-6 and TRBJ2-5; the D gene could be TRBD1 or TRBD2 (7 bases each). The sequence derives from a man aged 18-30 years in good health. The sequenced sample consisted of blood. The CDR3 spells CASSYLERGQWFVETQYF. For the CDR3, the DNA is TGTGCCAGCAGTTACTTGGAGCGGGGACAGTGGTTTGTAGAGACCCAGTACTTC.